The next 30 T cell receptor beta chains were all read from a single sample in a study of beta chain features in type 1 diabetes. The whole isolated RNA underwent reverse transcription, so sequencing captured expressed TCRB transcripts. Here immunoSEQ multiplex PCR was the method, and the copy in TCRdb shows in-frame clones only, minus some. The sample contains 970,000 or so clones, 17% of which appear only once. Sequencing was performed on naive CD4+ T cells from blood. The source is a woman between 18 and 29 years old in good health.

Only a few counts were recorded for this clone. V gene TRBV27 combines with J gene TRBJ2-3; 9 bases match TRBD1. The CDR3 runs to 17 residues. Germline trimming cut 0 bases from V and 2 bases from J; bases unmatched to any gene: 6. The germline CDR1 and CDR2 sequences are MNHEY and SMNVEV (reference sequence). The CDR3 loop is CASSLSPGTGPTDTQYF. DNA for the CDR3: TGTGCCAGCAGTTTATCGCCCGGGACAGGGCCCACAGATACGCAGTATTTT.

This clone was detected a few times. The genes are TRBV7-9 and TRBJ2-5, with TRBD2 identical over 8 bases. Germline-derived CDR1 and CDR2 are SEHNR and FQNEAQ (reference sequence). V was pared by 3 bases and J by 5 bases, with 2 bases of the junction left unmatched. The CDR3 covers 13 residues. Here the CDR3 DNA reads TGTGCCAGCAGCTTCCGGGAGGGGGAGACCCAGTACTTC. Translating it yields CASSFREGETQYF.

This chain connects TRBV4-2 to TRBJ2-1; a weak D match, TRBD2 (6 bases). The CDR3 is 13 amino acids. The germline V and J ends were trimmed by 5 bases and 13 bases, with 18 bases remaining between them. CDR1 is LGHNA and CDR2 is YNFKEQ in the germline V gene. CDR3 amino acids: CASSERLVADQFF. The CDR3 DNA is TGTGCCAGCAGCGAACGACTAGTAGCCGATCAGTTCTTC.

This clone was found a few times. The chain has TRBV19 and TRBJ1-1, with TRBD1 matching over 8 bases. V gave up 2 bases and J gave up 1 base; unmatched junction bases: 15. Per the germline V gene, CDR1 is LNHDA and CDR2 is SQIVND (reference sequence). This CDR3 has 19 residues. CDR3 sequence reads: CASSIRTGRRKLGNTEAFF. DNA of the CDR3: TGTGCCAGTAGTATAAGGACAGGGAGAAGGAAGTTGGGGAACACTGAAGCTTTCTTT. Variable domain in full (rest from reference TRBV19 and TRBJ1-1): DGGITQSPKYLFRKEGQNVTLSCEQNLNHDAMYWYRQDPGQGLRLIYYSQIVNDFQKGDIAEGYSVSREKKESFPLTVTSAQKNPTAFYLCASSIRTGRRKLGNTEAFFGQGTRLTVV.

This clone was counted a few times. The CDR3 DNA reads TGTGCCAGCAGGGAGCAAATCCGGGACAGGGGCGAGCAGTACTTC. Protein sequence: CASREQIRDRGEQYF. This sequence joins TRBV27 and TRBJ2-7, with 10 bases identical to TRBD1. The V and J ends lost 6 bases and 6 bases, in that order; junction bases with no gene match: 11. CDR3 length equals 15 residues. Germline V gene sequence: CDR1 MNHEY, CDR2 SMNVEV (reference sequence).

The chain couples TRBV18 to TRBJ1-1; unclear D gene. V lost 0 bases, J lost 4 bases, and 3 bases lay in between. The CDR3 loop spans 12 amino acids. CDR1 KGHSH and CDR2 LQKENI come from the germline V gene. CDR3 residues: CASSPPLTEAFF. CDR3 coding DNA: TGTGCCAGCTCACCACCGCTCACTGAAGCTTTCTTT.

In this sample, this clone turned up a few times. The chain employs TRBV25-1 and TRBJ1-1, with 7 nucleotides matching TRBD1. The CDR3 spans 16 residues. With 1 base clipped from V and 1 base from J, the junction kept 6 bases outside the gene matches. CDR1 is MGHDK, CDR2 SYGVNS, per germline. The DNA of the CDR3 is TGTGCCAGCAGTGAATTGAGCGGGACAGCGAACACTGAAGCTTTCTTT. It translates to CASSELSGTANTEAFF.

This clone has just a few counts. The CDR3 here is CASARPRTSGRPGDQAYEQYF. In nucleotides, the CDR3 is TGTGCCAGCGCTAGACCACGGACTAGCGGGAGGCCCGGAGATCAGGCCTACGAGCAGTACTTC. The chain uses TRBV27 and TRBJ2-7; 14 bases are a match to TRBD2. CDR1 MNHEY and CDR2 SMNVEV come from the germline V gene (reference sequence). The CDR3 covers 21 residues. The trim removed 8 bases at V and 2 bases at J, leaving 23 bases unmatched.

The CDR3 bases are TGTGCCAGCAGTGAGGACAGGAACTATGGCTACACCTTC. Translated: CASSEDRNYGYTF. The rearrangement joins TRBV25-1 to TRBJ1-2; 7 bases fit TRBD1. The V gene's germline CDR1 is MGHDK and CDR2 SYGVNS. The CDR3 runs to 13 residues. The trim removed 3 bases at V and 2 bases at J, leaving 0 bases unmatched.

V gene TRBV4-2 combines with J gene TRBJ2-1, with 14 nucleotides matching TRBD2. Per germline, CDR1 LGHNA and CDR2 YNFKEQ. The CDR3 has 19 amino acids. V shed 1 base, J shed 0 bases, and the junction held 5 bases outside the gene matches. The CDR3 DNA reads TGTGCCAGCAGCCAAGTCGGGACTAGCGGGGGAAGCTCCTACAATGAGCAGTTCTTC. Amino acid sequence: CASSQVGTSGGSSYNEQFF.

The chain carries TRBV28 and TRBJ1-5; D remains unclear. CDR1 and CDR2 (germline): MDHEN, SYDVKM. The CDR3 runs 17 residues. Trimming took 5 bases from V and 0 from J, leaving 17 bases between them. In DNA form, the CDR3 reads TGTGCCAGCAGTCCCTGGGTAGGTGACTATAGCAATCAGCCCCAGCATTTT. This sequence encodes CASSPWVGDYSNQPQHF. Supplemented by reference TRBV28 and TRBJ1-5, the full variable domain reads DVKVTQSSRYLVKRTGEKVFLECVQDMDHENMFWYRQDPGLGLRLIYFSYDVKMKEKGDIPEGYSVSREKKERFSLILESASTNQTSMYLCASSPWVGDYSNQPQHFGDGTRLSIL.

This clone was detected a few times. V is TRBV29-1 and J is TRBJ2-1, with D tentatively TRBD2 (6 bases). Germline-derived CDR1 and CDR2 are SQVTM and ANQGSEA. The CDR3 consists of 16 residues. The V and J ends lost 1 base and 4 bases respectively, with 17 bases between them. The CDR3 bases are TGCAGCGTTGAAGGGGGAAGGGGAGGTCTATACAATGAGCAGTTCTTC. Its translation: CSVEGGRGGLYNEQFF.

V gene TRBV28 combines with J gene TRBJ1-5; possibly TRBD1 for D (5 bases). Deletions cut 8 bases from V and 5 bases from J, with 10 bases between. The germline V gene encodes CDR1 MDHEN and CDR2 SYDVKM. The CDR3 is 12 residues long. The CDR3 here is CASRWGDQPQHF. CDR3 sequence (DNA): TGTGCCAGCCGCTGGGGGGATCAGCCCCAGCATTTT.

The rearrangement uses TRBV10-2 and TRBJ1-1, with unresolved D. There are 13 residues in the CDR3. Per germline, CDR1 WSHSY and CDR2 SAAADI. Trimming took off 5 bases at V and 1 base at J, with 8 bases between the two ends. CDR3 sequence: CASSLLPNTEAFF. The CDR3 nucleotides read TGCGCCAGCAGTCTTTTACCGAACACTGAAGCTTTCTTT.

The chain combines TRBV9 with TRBJ2-1; TRBD1 agrees at 7 bases. Germline V CDR1 and CDR2: SGDLS, YYNGEE. Trimming at V came to 4 bases and at J to 3 bases, leaving 4 bases not matched to a gene. CDR3 length: 14 residues. The CDR3 loop is CASSPGGDYNEQFF. DNA for the CDR3: TGTGCCAGCAGCCCAGGGGGAGACTACAATGAGCAGTTCTTC.

This clone was seen only once. The V and J genes are TRBV5-6 and TRBJ2-2; perhaps D is TRBD1 or TRBD2 (5 bases each). Between the trimmed V and J ends, which lost 2 bases and 3 bases, there was a span of 11 bases. The CDR3 has 15 amino acids. CDR1 and CDR2 from the germline V gene are SGHDT and YYEEEE. CDR3 residues: CASSLVLGDTGELFF. The CDR3 nucleotides are TGTGCCAGCAGCTTAGTTTTGGGGGACACCGGGGAGCTGTTTTTT.

This clone was detected only once. J is TRBJ2-1 and V is TRBV4-2; 10 bases map to TRBD2. The CDR3 extends over 17 amino acids. V lost 1 base, J lost 8 bases, and 11 bases stayed unmatched. The germline gives CDR1 LGHNA, CDR2 YNFKEQ. The CDR3 loop is CASSQAQGSSGGDEQFF. The CDR3 DNA follows: TGTGCCAGCAGCCAAGCCCAGGGTTCTAGCGGGGGCGATGAGCAGTTCTTC.

This clone was detected only a few times. The genes are TRBV6-5 and TRBJ2-1; 12 bases agree with TRBD2. The CDR3 is 16 residues long. Germline V lookup: CDR1 MNHEY, CDR2 SVGAGI. The V and J ends lost 2 bases and 4 bases, in that order; junction bases with no gene match: 3. This CDR3 is CASSYRGTSGYNEQFF. CDR3 DNA: TGTGCCAGCAGTTACCGCGGGACTAGCGGGTACAATGAGCAGTTCTTC.

J is TRBJ2-1 and V is TRBV5-1; TRBD2 matches 7 bases. Germline trimming cut 2 bases from V and 2 bases from J; bases unmatched to any gene: 4. CDR3 size: 15 residues. CDR1 and CDR2 (germline): SGHRS, YFSETQ. The DNA of the CDR3 is TGCGCCAGCAGCTTCCGCGGGAGCACCTACAATGAGCAGTTCTTC. Its protein is CASSFRGSTYNEQFF.

A note on this clone: This could be a read error, since a much larger clone is one nucleotide away. The sample holds other DNA sequences that translate to the same CDR3. The genes are TRBV7-3 and TRBJ2-6; no clear D. V was cut by 3 bases and J by 0 bases, with 3 bases left in between. Germline lookup yields CDR1 SGHTA and CDR2 FQGTGA. The CDR3 sequence is 14 residues long. The CDR3 nucleotides read TGTGCCAGCAGCTTGAGCTCTGGGGCCAACGTCCTGACTTTC. Translated: CASSLSSGANVLTF.

This clone was detected only a few times. V and J are TRBV2 and TRBJ1-5; 9 bases are shared with TRBD1. The CDR3 spans 15 residues. CDR1 and CDR2 (germline): SNHLY, FYNNEI. The trim removed 6 bases at V and 7 bases at J, leaving 10 bases unmatched. CDR3 in DNA: TGTGCCAGCAGGCCACAGGGGGCGAAGGGCCAGCCCCAGCATTTT. This codes for CASRPQGAKGQPQHF.

This clone has only a few counts. The chain has TRBV9 and TRBJ2-2, with no clear D. The V end was cut by 0 bases, the J end by 3 bases, with 9 bases between. The germline CDR1 and CDR2 sequences are SGDLS and YYNGEE. The length of the CDR3 is 15 residues. The CDR3 nucleotides read TGTGCCAGCAGCGTAGCTCCCTTGGACACCGGGGAGCTGTTTTTT. Its protein is CASSVAPLDTGELFF.

The chain joins TRBV6-5 to TRBJ2-3; D might be TRBD1 (5 bases). This CDR3 is 14 amino acids long. Germline assignment: CDR1 MNHEY and CDR2 SVGAGI. V was shortened by 2 bases and J by 2 bases, with 8 bases between the two germline ends. CDR3 DNA sequence: TGTGCCAGCAGTTACGGGGCTACCACAGATACGCAGTATTTT. This encodes CASSYGATTDTQYF.

CDR3 in DNA: TGTGCCACCAGCAGAGAAGCCAGTAACCAAGAGACCCAGTACTTC. Protein: CATSREASNQETQYF. The V and J genes are TRBV15 and TRBJ2-5; D is unclear. The germline V gene has CDR1 LNHNV and CDR2 YYDKDF (reference sequence). The CDR3 covers 15 residues. V gave up 0 bases and J gave up 0 bases, with 8 bases separating them.

CDR3 nucleotide sequence: TGTGCCAGCAGTGTCCGACAGGGCGCCTACAATGAGCAGTTCTTC. Amino acid sequence: CASSVRQGAYNEQFF. The rearrangement joins TRBV27 to TRBJ2-1; 7 nucleotides agree with TRBD1. The CDR3 consists of 15 residues. Trimming cost V 5 bases and J 2 bases; bases outside gene matches: 6. Per the germline V gene, CDR1 is MNHEY and CDR2 is SMNVEV (reference sequence).

There are a few counts of this clone. The chain couples TRBV7-8 to TRBJ2-2; D gene unclear. This CDR3 is 13 amino acids long. Germline CDR1 SGHVS, CDR2 FQNEAQ. V lost 3 bases to trimming and J lost 9 bases, with 11 bases between them. CDR3 sequence: CASSLDGDRELFF. The DNA of the CDR3 is TGTGCCAGCAGCTTGGATGGCGACCGGGAGCTGTTTTTT.

With regard to this clone: This sample includes further DNA sequences coding for the same CDR3. The chain is built from TRBV7-2 and TRBJ2-7; D gene uncertain. This CDR3 spans 13 amino acids. Looked up from germline, CDR1 is SGHTA and CDR2 is FQGNSA. Deletions cut 0 bases from V and 0 bases from J, with 3 bases between. In nucleotides, the CDR3 is TGTGCCAGCAGCTTAGCCAACTCCTACGAGCAGTACTTC. This translates into CASSLANSYEQYF.

The chain joins TRBV7-2 to TRBJ2-1, with 9 bases aligning to TRBD2. There are 16 residues in the CDR3. Trimming cost V 1 base and J 6 bases; bases outside gene matches: 7. CDR1 SGHTA and CDR2 FQGNSA come from the germline V gene. The CDR3 reads CASSLVGSGSRNEQFF. In DNA form, the CDR3 reads TGTGCCAGCAGCTTAGTAGGTAGCGGGAGTCGCAATGAGCAGTTCTTC.

The gene calls are TRBV7-8 and TRBJ2-6; D gene uncertain. V lost 4 bases to trimming and J lost 0 bases, with 13 bases between them. The germline CDR1 and CDR2 sequences are SGHVS and FQNEAQ. This CDR3 spans 17 amino acids. CDR3 region: CASSSLVGRSGANVLTF. CDR3 coding DNA: TGTGCCAGCAGCTCCCTAGTTGGGCGCTCTGGGGCCAACGTCCTGACTTTC.

This clone was picked up many times. V is TRBV4-3 and J is TRBJ2-1; D gene unclear. Germline V CDR1 and CDR2: LGHNA, YSLEER. The germline V and J ends were trimmed by 1 base and 7 bases, with 11 bases remaining between them. The CDR3 extends over 14 amino acids. CDR3 in DNA: TGCGCCAGCAGCCAAGCGGTGACCCGGAATGAGCAGTTCTTC. It specifies CASSQAVTRNEQFF.